The 15 T cell receptor beta chains below all came from one sample that was sequenced in a study of blood T cell repertoires in COVID-19. TCRdb keeps only in-frame clones here, not all; method: immunoSEQ multiplex PCR. The sample shows 50,000 to 75,000 clones, over 75% of them seen only once. Sequenced sample: peripheral blood. Receptors originate from a man in his sixties with acute or convalescent COVID-19.

This clone was detected a few times. The chain uses TRBV29-1 and TRBJ2-1; D is unresolved. Germline loops: CDR1 SQVTM, CDR2 ANQGSEA. The V gene lost 8 bases and the J gene lost 7 bases, with 9 bases spanning the gap. The CDR3 has 10 residues. CDR3 coding DNA: TGCAGCTTCTCGTTGAATGAGCAGTTCTTC. Translation gives CSFSLNEQFF.

V usage is TRBV5-1 and J usage is TRBJ2-7; maybe TRBD1 (5 bases). The CDR3 is 13 amino acids. The germline gives CDR1 SGHRS, CDR2 YFSETQ. Trimming removed 5 bases at V and 4 bases at J, with 13 bases between. The CDR3 DNA reads TGCGCCAGCAGTTCTACCACAGGATACGAGCAGTACTTC. Its protein product is CASSSTTGYEQYF. The entire variable domain, with the rest obtained from reference TRBV5-1 and TRBJ2-7, is as follows: KAGVTQTPRYLIKTRGQQVTLSCSPISGHRSVSWYQQTPGQGLQFLFEYFSETQRNKGNFPGRFSGRQFSNSRSEMNVSTLELGDSALYLCASSSTTGYEQYFGPGTRLTVT.

This chain uses TRBV5-4 with TRBJ2-1, with 8 bases identical to TRBD2. V lost 1 base to trimming and J lost 5 bases; unmatched junction nucleotides: 5. The CDR3 consists of 15 residues. Germline V gene lookup returns CDR1 SGHNT and CDR2 YYREEE (reference sequence). The CDR3 protein is CASSLKLAANNEQFF. CDR3 coding DNA: TGTGCCAGCAGCTTGAAACTAGCGGCAAACAATGAGCAGTTCTTC.

The chain couples TRBV7-8 to TRBJ2-1, with 13 bases that match TRBD2. V was pared by 4 bases and J by 6 bases, with 9 bases of the junction left unmatched. This CDR3 spans 17 amino acids. CDR1 SGHVS and CDR2 FQNEAQ come from the germline V gene. CDR3 coding DNA: TGTGCCAGCAGCTCCAAAAAGCGGACTAGCGGGAGCAATGAGCAGTTCTTC. This sequence encodes CASSSKKRTSGSNEQFF.

This clone was recorded once. This chain connects TRBV4-1 to TRBJ1-4; D not certain. Trimming removed 0 bases from V and 8 bases from J, with 10 bases in between. This CDR3 region has 14 residues. The germline gives CDR1 MGHRA, CDR2 YSYEKL. CDR3 nucleotide sequence: TGCGCCAGCAGCCAAGATCCGGCAGGCGAAAAACTGTTTTTT. It codes for CASSQDPAGEKLFF.

CDR3 DNA sequence: TGTGCCAGCAGTTTAATAAGGGGTGTGGAGTTCTTC. It is translated as CASSLIRGVEFF. The chain couples TRBV27 to TRBJ2-1; perhaps TRBD1 as D (5 bases). Germline CDR1 and CDR2: MNHEY and SMNVEV (reference sequence). The CDR3 spans 12 residues. Trimming pared 2 bases from V and 14 bases from J, leaving 13 bases between.

The V gene is TRBV19, the J gene TRBJ1-5; weak D call: TRBD1 (6 bases). This CDR3 has 16 amino acids. V was shortened by 10 bases and J by 0 bases, with 19 bases between the two germline ends. In germline, CDR1 is LNHDA, CDR2 SQIVND (reference sequence). In nucleotides, the CDR3 is TGTGCCATCAGGGGAAGGGGGAAATGTAGCAATCAGCCCCAGCATTTT. It yields the protein CAIRGRGKCSNQPQHF.

This chain uses TRBV10-3 with TRBJ2-2, with D possibly being TRBD1 (6 bases). CDR3 size: 14 residues. The germline CDR1 and CDR2 sequences are ENHRY and SYGVKD. Between the trimmed V and J ends, which lost 6 bases and 5 bases, there was a span of 13 bases. The CDR3 DNA sequence: TGTGCCATCAGAGAGGACAGCCGTACCGGGGAGCTGTTTTTT. Translated, it gives CAIREDSRTGELFF.

This clone turned up a few times. The rearrangement links TRBV28 to TRBJ2-7; 9 bases match TRBD1. Per the germline V gene, CDR1 is MDHEN and CDR2 is SYDVKM. V lost 5 bases to trimming and J lost 2 bases; unmatched junction nucleotides: 7. This CDR3 is built from 15 residues. DNA for the CDR3: TGTGCCAGCAGTCACTCGACAGGGGGGGCCTACGAGCAGTACTTC. This codes for CASSHSTGGAYEQYF.

The chain combines TRBV3-1 (or the pseudogene TRBV3-2) with TRBJ2-7; 7 nucleotides line up with TRBD2. V lost 6 bases, J lost 6 bases, and 11 bases stayed unmatched. This CDR3 region has 14 residues. Germline loops: CDR1 LGHDT, CDR2 YNNKEL (reference sequence). CDR3 loop: CASSPSRLAGEQYF. The CDR3, as DNA: TGTGCCAGCAGTCCTTCCCGACTAGCCGGCGAGCAGTACTTC.

The V gene is TRBV5-4, the J gene TRBJ1-5; 9 positions match TRBD1. V lost 4 bases and J lost 3; bases outside the gene matches: 5. CDR1 and CDR2 (germline): SGHNT, YYREEE (reference sequence). The CDR3 runs to 15 residues. CDR3 DNA sequence: TGTGCCAGCAGCAAGGACAGGGGACACAATCAGCCCCAGCATTTT. This sequence encodes CASSKDRGHNQPQHF.

V is TRBV6-6 and J is TRBJ1-6, with D possibly matching TRBD1 (5 bases). Germline V gene sequence: CDR1 MNHNY, CDR2 SVGAGI (reference sequence). V was clipped by 6 bases and J by 8 bases, with 14 bases between them. CDR3 size: 14 residues. The CDR3 is CASSPGRGYSPLHF. In DNA, the CDR3 is TGTGCCAGCAGCCCCGGGCGGGGGTATTCACCCCTCCACTTT.

The count of this clone is one. The V gene is TRBV19, the J gene TRBJ2-7; no clear D gene. This CDR3 comprises 15 residues. CDR1 LNHDA and CDR2 SQIVND come from the germline V gene (reference sequence). Trimming stripped 1 base from V and 3 bases from J, with 13 bases between. CDR3 sequence: CASSIAITVNYEQYF. CDR3 sequence (DNA): TGTGCCAGTAGTATAGCTATTACTGTCAACTACGAGCAGTACTTC. Based on the CDR3 plus reference TRBV19 and TRBJ2-7, the full variable domain is DGGITQSPKYLFRKEGQNVTLSCEQNLNHDAMYWYRQDPGQGLRLIYYSQIVNDFQKGDIAEGYSVSREKKESFPLTVTSAQKNPTAFYLCASSIAITVNYEQYFGPGTRLTVT.

V and J are TRBV18 and TRBJ2-3, with TRBD2 matching over 7 bases. V was clipped by 3 bases and J by 3 bases; unmatched bases: 6. This CDR3 spans 15 amino acids. The germline gives CDR1 KGHSH, CDR2 LQKENI. The DNA for the CDR3 is TGTGCCAGCTCACCGGGGGGGGGACGAACAGATACGCAGTATTTT. Translating it yields CASSPGGGRTDTQYF.

This chain uses TRBV7-2 with TRBJ2-2; 7 bases are a match to TRBD1. CDR1 is SGHTA, CDR2 FQGNSA, per germline. The CDR3 contains 15 residues. The V segment lost 6 bases and the J segment 3 bases; nucleotides outside the gene matches: 7. CDR3 bases: TGTGCCAGCAGTCGAGACAGGGTTGACACCGGGGAGCTGTTTTTT. As protein: CASSRDRVDTGELFF.